Below are 23 T cell receptor beta chains sequenced from a single sample in a study of human T cells and chemical hapten exposure (dated by TCRdb to the early 2020s). Libraries came from RACE. The sample was run on a NextSeq 500. TCRdb trimmed public reads at Q25 via fastp, called clones via MiXCR and kept in-frame beta chains. When rows share a CDR3 protein, they turn into one entry using the most common DNA and genes. Recorded for this sample are 120,000 or so distinct CDR3 sequences; approximately 15% of them occurred a single time. Clones ranked in the top ten supply about 0.9% of the sample. In the paper's terms, the time point label means: patch test 1, 2 weeks after DPC sensitization. The treatment or condition label corresponds to: therapeutic diphenylcyclopropenone sensitization with weekly scalp DPC. This sample comprised whole blood, obtained in connection with sensitization to the hapten diphenylcyclopropenone (DPC). The receptors come from a young man with alopecia areata. Some clones in this sample may be carry-over from other donors' samples.

The chain carries TRBV25-1 and TRBJ2-5; the D gene is possibly TRBD1 (7 bases). V dropped 5 bases and J dropped 6 bases, with 16 bases sitting between them. The CDR3 length is 14 residues. Germline CDR1 reads MGHDK; CDR2 reads SYGVNS. The CDR3 loop reads CASSPTGDSKTQYF. The CDR3 DNA reads as TGTGCCAGCAGTCCAACAGGGGACTCAAAGACCCAGTACTTC.

This clonotype was found a few times. This sequence joins TRBV20-1 and TRBJ2-5; TRBD2 matches at 9 bases. This CDR3 comprises 14 residues. V lost 6 bases and J lost 0; bases outside the gene matches: 5. Germline V gene lookup returns CDR1 DFQATT and CDR2 SNEGSKA (reference sequence). For the CDR3, the DNA is TGCAGTGCAGAGACTAGCGGCTACCAAGAGACCCAGTACTTC. Amino acids: CSAETSGYQETQYF.

The CDR3 is CASSHGPDREGEQYF. The CDR3 DNA follows: TGCGCCAGCAGCCACGGACCGGACAGGGAGGGAGAGCAGTACTTC. This chain links TRBV5-1 with TRBJ2-7, with TRBD1 as a possible D gene (8 bases). This CDR3 comprises 15 residues. Germline values: CDR1 SGHRS, CDR2 YFSETQ. Trimming stripped 4 bases from V and 7 bases from J, with 21 bases between.

This clonotype was seen a few times. The CDR3 spells CASSLDRQGSPYEQYV. The CDR3 DNA reads as TGTGCCAGCAGCTTAGATCGACAGGGGTCCCCCTACGAGCAGTACGTC. This chain links TRBV7-8 with TRBJ2-7; 8 bases line up with TRBD1. The germline gives CDR1 SGHVS, CDR2 FQNEAQ. CDR3 length: 16 amino acids. J gave up 2 bases and V 1 base, and 7 bases lay outside the gene matches.

CDR3 in DNA: TGTGCCAGCAGCCCCAGACCGGGGCGCACAGATACGCAGTATTTT. It is translated as CASSPRPGRTDTQYF. This chain uses TRBV7-7 with TRBJ2-3; D may be TRBD1 or TRBD2 (5 bases each). The CDR3 length is 15 residues. In germline, CDR1 is SSHAT, CDR2 FNYEAQ (reference sequence). Trimming removed 5 bases at V and 1 base at J, with 13 bases between. Based on the CDR3 plus reference TRBV7-7 and TRBJ2-3, the full variable domain is GAGVSQSPRYKVTKRGQDVTLRCDPISSHATLYWYQQALGQGPEFLTYFNYEAQPDKSGLPSDRFSAERPEGSISTLTIQRTEQRDSAMYRCASSPRPGRTDTQYFGPGTRLTVL.

The rearrangement uses TRBV10-3 and TRBJ1-2; D remains unclear. With 4 bases removed from V and 0 bases from J, the gap between germline ends came to 9 bases. This CDR3 has 14 amino acids. Per germline, CDR1 ENHRY and CDR2 SYGVKD. Written as DNA, the CDR3 is TGTGCCATCAGTGTGGGCACTTCTAACTATGGCTACACCTTC. Translation: CAISVGTSNYGYTF.

The chain uses TRBV28 and TRBJ2-6; D unresolved. Trimming pared 3 bases from V and 2 bases from J, leaving 8 bases between. Germline lookup yields CDR1 MDHEN and CDR2 SYDVKM. This CDR3 spans 15 amino acids. CDR3 coding DNA: TGTGCCAGCAGTTTTCGAGGAACTGGGGCCAACGTCCTGACTTTC. Encoded protein: CASSFRGTGANVLTF.

This clonotype was seen more than once but under ten times. The chain carries TRBV9 and TRBJ1-1, with TRBD1 matching 7 bases. This CDR3 has 14 residues. CDR1 is SGDLS, CDR2 YYNGEE, per germline. The V segment lost 3 bases and the J segment 4 bases; nucleotides outside the gene matches: 6. CDR3: CASSAEQGRTEAFF. The CDR3 coding sequence is TGTGCCAGCAGCGCCGAACAGGGGCGCACTGAAGCTTTCTTT.

This clonotype was counted a few times. The gene calls are TRBV20-1 and TRBJ2-7; unclear D gene. The ends were cut back, 6 bases at V and 3 bases at J, with 12 bases in the middle. This CDR3 region has 12 residues. Germline values: CDR1 DFQATT, CDR2 SNEGSKA (reference sequence). The CDR3 DNA follows: TGCAGTGCCAGTGGCTGGGTCTACGAGCAGTACTTC. Its protein product is CSASGWVYEQYF.

The chain recombines TRBV11-1 with TRBJ2-3; D is possibly TRBD1 or TRBD2 (5 bases each). CDR1 and CDR2 from the germline V gene are SGHAT and FQDESV (reference sequence). V was trimmed by 4 bases and J by 6 bases, leaving 8 bases between them. The CDR3 spans 12 residues. CDR3 protein: CASSSREDTQYF. The CDR3, as DNA: TGTGCCAGCAGCTCCAGGGAGGATACGCAGTATTTT. Variable domain in full (rest from reference TRBV11-1 and TRBJ2-3): EAEVAQSPRYKITEKSQAVAFWCDPISGHATLYWYRQILGQGPELLVQFQDESVVDDSQLPKDRFSAERLKGVDSTLKIQPAELGDSAMYLCASSSREDTQYFGPGTRLTVL.

This clonotype has more than one count but fewer than ten. The chain joins TRBV29-1 to TRBJ2-5; D is uncertain. V lost 5 bases and J 4 bases, leaving 20 bases between the germline ends. The CDR3 covers 15 residues. CDR1 and CDR2 from the germline V gene are SQVTM and ANQGSEA. CDR3 region: CSVSGRARVAETQYF. Here the CDR3 DNA reads TGCAGCGTTTCCGGACGGGCCCGGGTGGCAGAGACCCAGTACTTC. The variable domain in full, completed from reference TRBV29-1 and TRBJ2-5, reads SAVISQKPSRDICQRGTSLTIQCQVDSQVTMMFWYRQQPGQSLTLIATANQGSEATYESGFVIDKFPISRPNLTFSTLTVSNMSPEDSSIYLCSVSGRARVAETQYFGPGTRLLVL.

This clonotype was found a few times. The gene calls are TRBV6-5 and TRBJ1-5; D call uncertain. Trimming cost V 5 bases and J 4 bases, with 12 bases left between them. Germline CDR1 reads MNHEY; CDR2 reads SVGAGI. The length of the CDR3 is 14 residues. The CDR3 protein is CASSPDIWNQPQHF. The DNA of the CDR3 is TGTGCCAGCAGTCCCGACATTTGGAATCAGCCCCAGCATTTT.

This clonotype was detected only a few times. The chain is built from TRBV20-1 and TRBJ2-7; 13 bases line up with TRBD2. The V and J ends lost 6 bases and 2 bases, in that order; junction bases with no gene match: 4. Germline V gives CDR1 DFQATT, CDR2 SNEGSKA (reference sequence). The CDR3 contains 14 residues. The DNA for the CDR3 is TGCAGTGCCGATACTAGCGGGGGGGCCTACGAGCAGTACTTC. Amino acids: CSADTSGGAYEQYF.

This clonotype was counted a few times. The chain uses TRBV9 and TRBJ1-2, with TRBD1 matching 7 bases. This CDR3 spans 13 amino acids. V dropped 2 bases and J dropped 4; count of bases not matched to a gene: 2. Germline CDR1 is SGDLS and CDR2 is YYNGEE. The CDR3 region has the DNA TGTGCCAGCAGCGTCCCAGGGGGCTATGGCTACACCTTC. Protein sequence: CASSVPGGYGYTF.

There are a few counts of this clonotype. The CDR3 here is CASSPRQGLSYNEQFF. DNA for the CDR3: TGTGCCAGCAGCCCAAGACAGGGGCTTTCCTACAATGAGCAGTTCTTC. The gene calls are TRBV7-3 and TRBJ2-1, with TRBD1 matching over 8 bases. This CDR3 spans 16 amino acids. Trimming removed 5 bases from V and 1 base from J; junction bases left unmatched: 7. CDR1 and CDR2 from the germline V gene are SGHTA and FQGTGA.

Many counts were recorded for this clonotype. The chain has TRBV6-2 or TRBV6-3 and TRBJ2-3; D remains unclear. V dropped 2 bases and J dropped 0 bases, with 18 bases sitting between them. CDR1 is MNHEY and CDR2 is SVGEGT in the germline V gene. CDR3 length equals 18 residues. This CDR3 is CASSYDQARPSSTDTQYF. The CDR3 nucleotides read TGTGCCAGCAGTTACGACCAGGCAAGGCCTTCTAGCACAGATACGCAGTATTTT.

This clonotype was counted between two and nine times. The CDR3 DNA follows: TGTGCCAGCAGTTTAGCGGGGGGGCCGTGGAACGAGCAGTACTTC. Translation: CASSLAGGPWNEQYF. The chain employs TRBV27 and TRBJ2-7; 9 positions match TRBD2. Trimming at V came to 2 bases and at J to 5 bases, leaving 7 bases not matched to a gene. This CDR3 is 15 amino acids long. Per germline, CDR1 MNHEY and CDR2 SMNVEV (reference sequence).

The chain has TRBV20-1 and TRBJ1-5, with a tentative D call TRBD1 (6 bases). The ends were cut back, 4 bases at V and 3 bases at J, with 10 bases in the middle. This CDR3 is built from 13 residues. CDR1 and CDR2 (germline): DFQATT, SNEGSKA (reference sequence). The CDR3 protein is CSATGEVNQPQHF. DNA of the CDR3: TGCAGTGCTACAGGGGAGGTCAATCAGCCCCAGCATTTT.

This CDR3 is CASSLTTSSTDTQYF. CDR3 coding DNA: TGTGCCAGCAGCTTAACCACTAGCTCCACAGATACGCAGTATTTT. The J gene is TRBJ2-3, the V gene TRBV7-9; D is perhaps TRBD2 (6 bases). The germline V and J ends were trimmed by 2 bases and 2 bases, with 11 bases remaining between them. Germline V gene sequence: CDR1 SEHNR, CDR2 FQNEAQ (reference sequence). The CDR3 has 15 residues.

This clonotype was counted ten times or more. The gene calls are TRBV6-2 or TRBV6-3 and TRBJ1-5; 8 positions agree with TRBD1. Germline CDR1 and CDR2: MNHEY and SVGEGT. This CDR3 has 16 residues. The V and J ends lost 0 bases and 3 bases, in that order; junction bases with no gene match: 4. CDR3 nucleotide sequence: TGTGCCAGCAGTTACTCTGGCAGGGGGCACAATCAGCCCCAGCATTTT. Amino acid sequence: CASSYSGRGHNQPQHF.

The chain carries TRBV9 and TRBJ2-3; D unresolved. V was pared by 4 bases and J by 0 bases, with 18 bases between. The CDR3 is 17 residues long. Germline V gene lookup returns CDR1 SGDLS and CDR2 YYNGEE. The CDR3 nucleotides read TGTGCCAGCAGCCCCTTACCCAGATCAACTAGCACAGATACGCAGTATTTT. The encoded protein is CASSPLPRSTSTDTQYF.

The genes are TRBV29-1 and TRBJ2-5, with 9 bases lining up with TRBD1. Germline lookup yields CDR1 SQVTM and CDR2 ANQGSEA. The CDR3 spans 16 residues. J lost 5 bases, V lost 5 bases, and 15 bases had no gene match. CDR3: CSVKAGTGIVGETQYF. The CDR3 DNA reads TGCAGCGTTAAGGCAGGGACAGGGATCGTTGGGGAGACCCAGTACTTC.

This chain uses TRBV3-1 with TRBJ2-7; D is undetermined. The length of the CDR3 is 14 residues. Germline assignment: CDR1 LGHDT and CDR2 YNNKEL (reference sequence). Trimming removed 0 bases from V and 3 bases from J, with 9 bases in between. The CDR3 DNA sequence: TGTGCCAGCAGCCAAGATGGGAAGAACTACGAGCAGTACGTC. It yields the protein CASSQDGKNYEQYV.